The 23 T cell receptor beta chains below come from one sample, sequenced in a study of blood T cell repertoires in COVID-19. TCRdb keeps only in-frame clones here, not all; method: immunoSEQ multiplex PCR. The top ten clones hold roughly 3.7% of a sample with about 380,000 clones, roughly 85% of them seen once. Sequencing was performed on peripheral blood. The receptor source for this set is a young woman with acute or convalescent COVID-19.

This chain links TRBV10-3 with TRBJ1-1; D is undetermined. The CDR3 sequence is 15 residues long. The germline V and J ends were trimmed by 3 bases and 3 bases, with 14 bases remaining between them. Germline V gene sequence: CDR1 ENHRY, CDR2 SYGVKD. The CDR3 coding sequence is TGTGCCATCAGTGACACGCACGGTTTGGACACTGAAGCTTTCTTT. Its protein product is CAISDTHGLDTEAFF.

The V gene is TRBV3-1 (or the pseudogene TRBV3-2), the J gene TRBJ2-1; D is possibly TRBD1 (6 bases). Germline CDR1 reads LGHDT; CDR2 reads YNNKEL (reference sequence). The CDR3 covers 14 residues. Trimming stripped 6 bases from V and 7 bases from J, with 16 bases between. In nucleotides, the CDR3 is TGTGCCAGCAGTCTGATGAGGGGGAAGAATGAGCAGTTCTTC. This encodes CASSLMRGKNEQFF.

There are a few counts of this clone. This chain joins TRBV19 and TRBJ2-2; 11 bases match TRBD2. The germline CDR1 and CDR2 sequences are LNHDA and SQIVND (reference sequence). The CDR3 sequence is 14 residues long. CDR3 in amino acids: CSSGRHLGTGELFF. In DNA form, the CDR3 reads TGTTCTAGCGGGAGGCATTTGGGCACCGGGGAGCTGTTTTTT.

The V call is TRBV4-2, the J call TRBJ2-7; D is uncertain. Trimming removed 0 bases from V and 0 bases from J, with 9 bases in between. From germline, CDR1 is LGHNA and CDR2 YNFKEQ. This CDR3 has 15 residues. The CDR3 loop is CASSQDLKSSYEQYF. In DNA form, the CDR3 reads TGTGCCAGCAGCCAAGATCTGAAGAGCTCCTACGAGCAGTACTTC.

Here the CDR3 reads CASSPGGRTNEQFF. The CDR3 DNA follows: TGTGCCAGCAGCCCTGGAGGGAGGACTAATGAGCAGTTCTTC. This chain connects TRBV5-6 to TRBJ2-1, with D perhaps matching TRBD2 (6 bases). Germline V gene data show CDR1 as SGHDT and CDR2 as YYEEEE. The CDR3 totals 14 residues. V was shortened by 4 bases and J by 7 bases, with 15 bases between the two germline ends. Using reference TRBV5-6 and TRBJ2-1 for the parts outside the CDR3, the full variable domain is DAGVTQSPTHLIKTRGQQVTLRCSPKSGHDTVSWYQQALGQGPQFIFQYYEEEERQRGNFPDRFSGHQFPNYSSELNVNALLLGDSALYLCASSPGGRTNEQFFGPGTRLTVL.

This chain connects TRBV11-3 to TRBJ1-1; D is possibly TRBD1 (5 bases). The germline V gene has CDR1 SGHNT and CDR2 YENEEA. The CDR3 contains 17 residues. With 6 bases removed from V and 4 bases from J, the gap between germline ends came to 24 bases. The CDR3 coding sequence is TGTGCCAGCAGTCACGGGAGGTGGGGGGAAGAGAGCACTGAAGCTTTCTTT. Its translation is CASSHGRWGEESTEAFF.

The chain couples TRBV5-6 to TRBJ1-1; a weak D match, TRBD1 (6 bases). V shed 4 bases and J shed 3 bases, with 16 bases lying between them. The germline gives CDR1 SGHDT, CDR2 YYEEEE. The CDR3 covers 15 residues. The CDR3 nucleotides read TGTGCCAGCAGCCCACTCCTAAGGACAGACACTGAAGCTTTCTTT. This encodes CASSPLLRTDTEAFF.

The V call is TRBV7-3, the J call TRBJ1-5; D uncertain. Deletions cut 2 bases from V and 4 bases from J, with 6 bases between. This CDR3 contains 13 residues. The germline V gene has CDR1 SGHTA and CDR2 FQGTGA. The CDR3 nucleotides are TGTGCCAGCAGCTTAGCGCCTAATCAGCCCCAGCATTTT. Translated: CASSLAPNQPQHF.

In its sample, this clone was seen a few times. The V and J genes are TRBV10-2 and TRBJ1-5; unclear D gene. Germline lookup yields CDR1 WSHSY and CDR2 SAAADI. Trimming pared 8 bases from V and 1 base from J, leaving 15 bases between. This CDR3 region has 15 residues. The CDR3 DNA sequence: TGCGCCAGCCTCGACGGGAAGTTGAGCAATCAGCCCCAGCATTTT. Encoded protein: CASLDGKLSNQPQHF.

The chain has TRBV11-2 and TRBJ1-3, with a tentative D call TRBD1 (6 bases). Germline lookup yields CDR1 SGHAT and CDR2 FQNNGV. CDR3 size: 15 residues. Trimming stripped 5 bases from V and 3 bases from J, with 14 bases between. DNA of the CDR3: TGTGCCAGCAGCCCGGTGAGGGGGTATGGAAACACCATATATTTT. Translating it yields CASSPVRGYGNTIYF.

The chain recombines TRBV12-5 with TRBJ2-7, with no clear D. The CDR3 is 14 residues long. V lost 5 bases and J lost 2, with 13 bases in between. Germline loops: CDR1 LGHNT, CDR2 FRNRAP. CDR3 coding DNA: TGTGCTAGTGGTATGGGTACCGGTGCCTACGAGCAGTACTTC. Protein sequence: CASGMGTGAYEQYF.

The chain links TRBV7-3 to TRBJ1-5; 7 bases map to TRBD1. V lost 5 bases to trimming and J lost 7 bases; unmatched junction nucleotides: 5. Germline V lookup: CDR1 SGHTA, CDR2 FQGTGA. The CDR3 extends over 13 amino acids. The CDR3 DNA sequence: TGTGCCAGCAGCGAGGGGGCATGGCAGCCCCAGCATTTT. It translates to CASSEGAWQPQHF.

V is TRBV5-1 and J is TRBJ2-3; TRBD2 matches at 9 bases. The V gene end was trimmed by 1 base and the J gene end by 0 bases; junction bases not matched to a gene: 6. Germline V gene sequence: CDR1 SGHRS, CDR2 YFSETQ. This CDR3 is 17 amino acids long. CDR3 loop: CASSLRLAGPSTDTQYF. The CDR3 DNA reads TGCGCCAGCAGCTTGAGGCTAGCGGGACCTAGCACAGATACGCAGTATTTT.

The V call is TRBV5-6, the J call TRBJ1-1; D is ambiguous. The CDR3 extends over 17 amino acids. The germline CDR1 and CDR2 sequences are SGHDT and YYEEEE. Trimming left V 2 bases short and J 4 bases short, with 21 bases between. The CDR3 reads CASSFNVQPREGTEAFF. CDR3 DNA sequence: TGTGCCAGCAGCTTTAATGTCCAGCCCCGGGAGGGCACTGAAGCTTTCTTT.

The chain links TRBV2 to TRBJ1-5; 8 positions match TRBD1. From germline, CDR1 is SNHLY and CDR2 FYNNEI. This CDR3 is built from 14 residues. V lost 6 bases, J lost 3 bases, and 4 bases stayed unmatched. In DNA form, the CDR3 reads TGTGCCAGCAGATTGGACAGGGCCAATCAGCCCCAGCATTTT. This sequence encodes CASRLDRANQPQHF.

This sequence joins TRBV2 and TRBJ1-4; 7 positions match TRBD1. The CDR3 runs to 14 residues. CDR1 is SNHLY and CDR2 is FYNNEI in the germline V gene. V was clipped by 4 bases and J by 7 bases; unmatched bases: 6. The CDR3 reads CASSVSGGIEKLFF. The CDR3, as DNA: TGTGCCAGCAGTGTCTCAGGGGGTATTGAAAAACTGTTTTTT.

In nucleotides, the CDR3 is TGTGCCAGTAGTATAGCGCAGGCTCGTGAAGCTTTCTTT. Residues: CASSIAQAREAFF. The rearrangement links TRBV19 to TRBJ1-1, with unresolved D. V lost 1 base and J 7 bases, leaving 10 bases between the germline ends. This CDR3 has 13 residues. Germline CDR1 LNHDA, CDR2 SQIVND (reference sequence).

This clone appeared once. V usage is TRBV6-5 and J usage is TRBJ1-6; 8 positions match TRBD1. J lost 4 bases, V lost 2 bases, and 1 base had no gene match. There are 15 residues in the CDR3. Germline V gives CDR1 MNHEY, CDR2 SVGAGI. CDR3: CASSYGTGYNSPLHF. The DNA for the CDR3 is TGTGCCAGCAGTTACGGGACAGGTTATAATTCACCCCTCCACTTT.

J is TRBJ1-4 and V is TRBV2; D might be TRBD1 (6 bases). Trimming cost V 3 bases and J 8 bases, with 16 bases left between them. CDR3 size: 15 residues. Germline V gene data show CDR1 as SNHLY and CDR2 as FYNNEI. For the CDR3, the DNA is TGTGCCAGCAGTGATCCAGGGGCCGGGCGGGAAAAACTGTTTTTT. This translates into CASSDPGAGREKLFF.

V is TRBV14 and J is TRBJ2-7; the match to TRBD1 covers 10 bases. V shed 5 bases, J shed 2 bases, and the junction held 9 bases outside the gene matches. Germline lookup yields CDR1 SGHDN and CDR2 FVKESK. The CDR3 sequence is 16 residues long. The CDR3 DNA reads as TGTGCCAGCAGCTCTATCCGGGACAGGGGCCCCTACGAGCAGTACTTC. This codes for CASSSIRDRGPYEQYF.

The chain joins TRBV5-6 to TRBJ2-5, with a tentative D call TRBD2 (7 bases). There are 13 residues in the CDR3. The germline CDR1 and CDR2 sequences are SGHDT and YYEEEE. V lost 0 bases and J lost 10, with 13 bases in between. In nucleotides, the CDR3 is TGTGCCAGCAGCTTGGCTCGGGGGGCTGGCCAGTACTTC. Its protein is CASSLARGAGQYF.

This chain connects TRBV2 to TRBJ1-2; D not certain. CDR3 length: 14 residues. Trimming pared 4 bases from V and 2 bases from J, leaving 11 bases between. Germline assignment: CDR1 SNHLY and CDR2 FYNNEI. The CDR3 region has the DNA TGTGCCAGCAGTGTTGCAGGTCCAAACTATGGCTACACCTTC. Amino acid sequence: CASSVAGPNYGYTF.

The rearrangement joins TRBV28 to TRBJ2-3; TRBD2 aligns across 9 bases. Trimming took 7 bases from V and 6 from J; bases not matched to a gene: 11. Germline-derived CDR1 and CDR2 are MDHEN and SYDVKM. This CDR3 comprises 15 residues. Written as DNA, the CDR3 is TGTGCCAGCACCGGCAGCGGGGGGCTCCCGGATACGCAGTATTTT. This translates into CASTGSGGLPDTQYF.